This note documents a single T cell receptor (beta chain) sequence. Autoimmune disease history or systemic immunosuppression meant exclusion. Researchers took blood at baseline, on cycle 4 day 1, and on cycle 7 day 1. This CDR3 comprises 13 residues. Germline V gene sequence: CDR1 MNHNY, CDR2 SVGAGI (reference sequence). V lost 7 bases and J 8 bases, leaving 17 bases between the germline ends. The data were taken from a study of OX40 agonist ivuxolimab in advanced cancers. Study-level information: Hepatocellular carcinoma, melanoma, renal cell or head and neck cancer affected the dose-escalation patients.

TCRdb's copy holds only in-frame clones and misses some; the assay was immunoSEQ multiplex PCR. The sample lists about 100,000 clones, about 84% occurring once. Sequencing used CD4+ or CD8+ T cells sorted from blood, obtained in a trial of the OX40 agonist ivuxolimab. V and J are TRBV6-6 and TRBJ1-2; possible D gene TRBD1, 6 bases. This TCR was recovered from an adult with an advanced solid tumor such as melanoma, head and neck, liver or kidney cancer. CDR3 DNA sequence: TGTGCCAGCAACGGGGGGCTGGCTTGGGGCTACACCTTC. The encoded protein is CASNGGLAWGYTF.